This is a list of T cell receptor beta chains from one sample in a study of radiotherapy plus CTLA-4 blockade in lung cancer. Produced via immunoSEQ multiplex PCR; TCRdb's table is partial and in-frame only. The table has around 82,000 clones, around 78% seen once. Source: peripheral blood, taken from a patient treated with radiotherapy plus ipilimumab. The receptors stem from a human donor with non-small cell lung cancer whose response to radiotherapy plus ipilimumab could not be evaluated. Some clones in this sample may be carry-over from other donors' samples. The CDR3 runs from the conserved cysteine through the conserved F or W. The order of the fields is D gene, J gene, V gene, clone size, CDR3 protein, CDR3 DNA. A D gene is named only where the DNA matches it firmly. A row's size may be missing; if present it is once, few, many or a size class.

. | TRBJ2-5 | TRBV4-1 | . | CASSQGHGGQETQYF | TGCGCCAGCAGCCAAGGTCACGGGGGCCAAGAGACCCAGTACTTC
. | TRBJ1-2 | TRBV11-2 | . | CASSLDGFGYTF | TGTGCCAGCAGCTTAGACGGGTTTGGCTACACCTTC
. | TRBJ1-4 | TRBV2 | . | CATRIWQASNEKLFF | TGTGCCACCAGAATCTGGCAGGCGTCTAATGAAAAACTGTTTTTT
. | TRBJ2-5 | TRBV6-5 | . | CASSLTGIQETQYF | TGTGCCAGCAGCCTCACCGGGATCCAAGAGACCCAGTACTTC
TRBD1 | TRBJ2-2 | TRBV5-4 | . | CASSVGTDTGELFF | TGTGCCAGCAGCGTCGGGACAGACACCGGGGAGCTGTTTTTT
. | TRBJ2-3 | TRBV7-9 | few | CASSLGGGSKSSTDTQYF | TGTGCCAGCAGCTTAGGAGGTGGGTCTAAGTCCAGCACAGATACGCAGTATTTT
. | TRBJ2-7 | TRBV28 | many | CASSFQGRSSYEQYF | TGTGCCAGCAGTTTTCAGGGCCGAAGCTCCTACGAGCAGTACTTC
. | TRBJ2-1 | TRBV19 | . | CASSARRGLEQFF | TGTGCCAGTAGTGCTCGCAGGGGCCTTGAGCAGTTCTTC
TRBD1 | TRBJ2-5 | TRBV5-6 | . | CASSVGTVQETQYF | TGTGCCAGCAGCGTCGGGACAGTCCAAGAGACCCAGTACTTC
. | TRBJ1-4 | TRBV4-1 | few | CASSQTDEKLFF | TGCGCCAGCAGCCAAACGGATGAAAAACTGTTTTTT
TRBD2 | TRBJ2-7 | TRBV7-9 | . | CASSLGTSPENEQYF | TGTGCCAGCAGCTTAGGGACTAGCCCAGAAAACGAGCAGTACTTC
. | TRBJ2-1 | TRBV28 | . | CASSSQLRGQFF | TGTGCCAGCAGCTCCCAGCTCCGGGGGCAGTTCTTC
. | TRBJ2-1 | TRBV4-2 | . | CASSQVAAGEQFF | TGTGCCAGCAGCCAAGTCGCGGCCGGTGAGCAGTTCTTC
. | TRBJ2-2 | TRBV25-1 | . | CASSGASGTSPGELFF | TGTGCCAGCAGTGGAGCCTCCGGGACTTCACCCGGGGAGCTGTTTTTT
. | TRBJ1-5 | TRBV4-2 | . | CASSQELQGRYSNQPQHF | TGTGCCAGCAGCCAGGAACTACAGGGCCGATATAGCAATCAGCCCCAGCATTTT
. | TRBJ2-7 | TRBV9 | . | CASSVTYESSYEQYF | TGTGCCAGCAGCGTTACCTACGAAAGCTCCTACGAGCAGTACTTC
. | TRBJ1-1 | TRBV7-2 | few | CASSFPGTEAFF | TGTGCCAGCAGCTTCCCCGGGACTGAAGCTTTCTTT
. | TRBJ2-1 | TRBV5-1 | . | CASSLLVGVVNEQFF | TGCGCCAGCAGCTTGCTCGTCGGGGTAGTAAATGAGCAGTTCTTC
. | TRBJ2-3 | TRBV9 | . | CASTGGGGKFPSTDTQYF | TGTGCCAGTACTGGAGGGGGGGGAAAGTTTCCTAGCACAGATACGCAGTATTTT
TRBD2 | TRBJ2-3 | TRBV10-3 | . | CAIRSGGGSTDTQYF | TGTGCCATCAGATCAGGCGGGGGATCCACAGATACGCAGTATTTT
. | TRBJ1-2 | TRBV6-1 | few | CASSAPTGLFYGYTF | TGTGCCAGCAGTGCGCCTACAGGCCTTTTTTATGGCTACACCTTC
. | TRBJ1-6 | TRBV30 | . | CAWSGGGASPLHF | TGTGCCTGGAGTGGAGGAGGGGCTTCACCCCTCCACTTT
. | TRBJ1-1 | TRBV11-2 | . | CASSLGAYTEAFF | TGTGCCAGCAGCTTAGGGGCCTACACTGAAGCTTTCTTT
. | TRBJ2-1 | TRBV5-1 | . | CASSLEWGGANEQFF | TGCGCCAGCAGCTTGGAATGGGGGGGGGCCAATGAGCAGTTCTTC
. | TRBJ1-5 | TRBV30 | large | CAWSLGSGWPQHF | TGTGCCTGGAGCCTTGGATCGGGATGGCCCCAGCATTTT
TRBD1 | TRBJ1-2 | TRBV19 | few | CASSPDRGYYGYTF | TGTGCCAGTAGTCCGGACAGGGGGTACTATGGCTACACCTTC
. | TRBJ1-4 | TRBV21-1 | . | CASSKGQETNEKLFF | TGTGCCAGCAGCAAAGGACAGGAAACTAATGAAAAACTGTTTTTT
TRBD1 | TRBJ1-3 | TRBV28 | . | CASSRTGTGNTIYF | TGTGCCAGCAGCCGGACAGGGACAGGAAACACCATATATTTT
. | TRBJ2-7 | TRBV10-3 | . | CAISESLGSESSYEQYF | TGTGCCATCAGTGAGTCTCTGGGGAGTGAGAGCTCCTACGAGCAGTACTTC
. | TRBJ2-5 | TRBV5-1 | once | CASSLQPSQQETQYF | TGCGCCAGCAGCTTACAGCCGTCGCAACAAGAGACCCAGTACTTC
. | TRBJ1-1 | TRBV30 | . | CAWNSLDSLNTEAFF | TGTGCCTGGAACTCACTGGACAGTTTGAACACTGAAGCTTTCTTT
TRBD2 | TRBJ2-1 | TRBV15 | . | CATSRESGGNEQFF | TGTGCCACCAGCAGAGAGTCGGGAGGGAATGAGCAGTTCTTC
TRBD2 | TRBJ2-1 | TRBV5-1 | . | CASSPGVLAGGNYEQFF | TGCGCCAGCAGCCCTGGGGTCCTAGCGGGGGGGAACTATGAGCAGTTCTTC
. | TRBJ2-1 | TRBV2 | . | CASSEGRGHNEQFF | TGTGCCAGCAGTGAAGGGCGGGGCCACAATGAGCAGTTCTTC
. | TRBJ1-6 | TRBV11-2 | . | CASSLSPAGSWNSPLHF | TGTGCCAGCAGCTTGAGCCCGGCAGGCAGTTGGAATTCACCCCTCCACTTT
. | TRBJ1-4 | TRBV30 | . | CAWTRGPATNEKLFF | TGTGCCTGGACCAGGGGTCCAGCAACTAATGAAAAACTGTTTTTT
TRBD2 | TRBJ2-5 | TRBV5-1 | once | CASSLGGRDRLYF | TGCGCCAGCAGCTTGGGGGGGAGGGACCGACTATACTTC
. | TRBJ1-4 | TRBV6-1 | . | CASSEWGLLFF | TGTGCCAGCAGTGAATGGGGACTACTGTTTTTT
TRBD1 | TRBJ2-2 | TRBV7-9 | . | CASSGQGARAGELFF | TGTGCCAGCAGCGGACAGGGGGCGCGGGCCGGGGAGCTGTTTTTT
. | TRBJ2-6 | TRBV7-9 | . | CASSLSIFRRNSGANVLTF | TGTGCCAGCAGCTTATCTATATTCAGGAGGAACTCTGGGGCCAACGTCCTGACTTTC
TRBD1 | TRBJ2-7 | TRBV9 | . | CASSPQGTGVSEQYF | TGTGCCAGCAGCCCCCAAGGGACAGGGGTCTCCGAGCAGTACTTC